The rows below give T cell receptor beta chains drawn from one sample of a study of blood T cell repertoires in COVID-19. Using immunoSEQ multiplex PCR, the repertoire was profiled, and TCRdb retains in-frame clones only, with some absent. The profile shows 150,000 or so clones, around 82% of them singletons. Sequencing was done on a sample of peripheral blood. These receptors originate from a man aged 55-75 years with active or convalescent COVID-19. Both conserved end residues are part of each CDR3. The D gene is left open where the match is weak. Size tells how often a clone was seen (once, few, many) or the class of an expanded clone, and some rows leave it out.

j_call v_call clone_size d_call cdr3_nt cdr3_aa
TRBJ2-7 TRBV5-6 NA NA TGTGCCAGCAGCTTCGGAACAGGTGCCTACGAGCAGTACTTC CASSFGTGAYEQYF
TRBJ2-6 TRBV2 NA NA TGTGCCAGTGGCGGCGGGGTTAGCGGGGCCAACGTCCTGACTTTC CASGGGVSGANVLTF
TRBJ1-1 TRBV28 NA TRBD1 TGTGCCAGCAGTTACCAGGGGGCGAACACTGAAGCTTTCTTT CASSYQGANTEAFF
TRBJ2-1 TRBV10-1 NA TRBD2 TGCGCCAGCATCCTAGCGGGAGCCTACAATGAGCAGTTCTTC CASILAGAYNEQFF
TRBJ1-1 TRBV4-1 NA NA TGCGCCAGCAGCCCTGAGACAGGGAACACTGAAGCTTTCTTT CASSPETGNTEAFF
TRBJ1-2 TRBV10-3 NA TRBD1 TGTGCCATCAGTGGGCAGGGGGCTTTCGGCTACACCTTC CAISGQGAFGYTF
TRBJ2-7 TRBV6-2/TRBV6-3 once TRBD2 TGTGCCAGCAGTTATAGTTGGACCGGACTAGCGGGCCCCCCGTTAGAGCAGTACTTC CASSYSWTGLAGPPLEQYF
TRBJ1-4 TRBV5-1 NA TRBD1 TGCGCCAGCAGCCCTCTCGGACAGGAGGATCCCGTTTCACTGTTTTTT CASSPLGQEDPVSLFF
TRBJ2-1 TRBV28 NA TRBD2 TGTGCCAGCAGTTATTTTCCCGGCGGGAGGGCCAATGAGCAGTTCTTC CASSYFPGGRANEQFF
TRBJ2-7 TRBV4-3 NA NA TGCGCCAGCAGCCAGAGGGCCGTATCTGTCGACGAGCAGTACTTC CASSQRAVSVDEQYF
TRBJ1-5 TRBV19 NA TRBD1 TGTGCCAGTAGTAAGGGACAGGGGGCAGGTCAGCCCCAGCATTTT CASSKGQGAGQPQHF
TRBJ1-4 TRBV6-5 NA NA TGTGCCAGCAGACAGTCACTAGCTAATGAAAAACTGTTTTTT CASRQSLANEKLFF
TRBJ2-2 TRBV11-3 NA TRBD1 TGTGCCAGCAGCTTAGGGACAGGGGCTTTCGGGGAGCTGTTTTTT CASSLGTGAFGELFF
TRBJ1-1 TRBV6-1 NA NA TGTGCCAGCAGTGAAGCATTACTATACAGGGCCACTGAAGCTTTCTTT CASSEALLYRATEAFF